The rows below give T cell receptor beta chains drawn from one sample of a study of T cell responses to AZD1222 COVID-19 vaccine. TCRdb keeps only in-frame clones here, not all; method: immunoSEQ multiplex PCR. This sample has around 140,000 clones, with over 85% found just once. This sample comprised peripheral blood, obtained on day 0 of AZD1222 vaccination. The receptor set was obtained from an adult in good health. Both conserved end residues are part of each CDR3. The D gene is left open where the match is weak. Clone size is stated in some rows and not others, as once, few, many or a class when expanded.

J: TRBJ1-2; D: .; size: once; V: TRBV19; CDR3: CASSGRPDYGYTF; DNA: TGTGCCAGTAGTGGACGTCCGGACTATGGCTACACCTTC
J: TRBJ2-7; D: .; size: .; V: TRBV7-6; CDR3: CASSRTVYSEQYF; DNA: TGTGCCAGCAGCAGGACAGTGTACTCCGAGCAGTACTTC
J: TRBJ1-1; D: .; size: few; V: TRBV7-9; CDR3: CASSLGLHGTEAFF; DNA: TGTGCCAGCAGCTTAGGACTGCATGGCACTGAAGCTTTCTTT
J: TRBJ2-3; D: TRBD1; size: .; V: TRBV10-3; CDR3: CAISEDRATDTQYF; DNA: TGTGCCATCAGTGAGGACAGGGCTACAGATACGCAGTATTTT
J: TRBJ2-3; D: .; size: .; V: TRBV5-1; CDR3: CASSPRELWYTQYF; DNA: TGCGCCAGCAGCCCCCGGGAGCTATGGTATACGCAGTATTTT
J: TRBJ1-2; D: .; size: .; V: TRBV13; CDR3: CASSLVSGTTNYGYTF; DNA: TGTGCCAGCAGCTTAGTTTCCGGGACAACTAACTATGGCTACACCTTC
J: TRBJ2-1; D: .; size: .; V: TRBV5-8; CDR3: CASSFGRRGDEQFF; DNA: TGTGCCAGCAGCTTTGGGCGGAGAGGCGATGAGCAGTTCTTC
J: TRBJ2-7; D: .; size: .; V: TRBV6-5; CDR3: CASSQGVSYEQYF; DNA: TGTGCCAGCAGCCAGGGAGTCTCCTACGAGCAGTACTTC
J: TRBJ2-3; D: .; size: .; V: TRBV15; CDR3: CATSRRTGSGDTQYF; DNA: TGTGCCACCAGCAGAAGAACAGGGTCGGGGGATACGCAGTATTTT
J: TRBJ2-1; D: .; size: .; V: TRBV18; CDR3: CASSPSSDFEFF; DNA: TGTGCCAGCTCACCATCCTCAGATTTTGAGTTCTTC
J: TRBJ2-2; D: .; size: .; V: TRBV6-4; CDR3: CASSPGLNTGELFF; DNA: TGTGCCAGCAGCCCGGGACTCAACACCGGGGAGCTGTTTTTT
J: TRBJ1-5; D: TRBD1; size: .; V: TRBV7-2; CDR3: CASSPGQGGQPQHF; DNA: TGTGCCAGCAGCCCCGGACAGGGCGGTCAGCCCCAGCATTTT
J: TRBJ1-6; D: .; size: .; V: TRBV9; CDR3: CASSVGGTSILHF; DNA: TGTGCCAGCAGCGTAGGAGGGACATCTATTCTCCACTTT
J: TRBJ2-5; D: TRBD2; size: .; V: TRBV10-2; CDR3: CASRRTSGGALETQYF; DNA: TGCGCCAGCAGAAGGACTAGCGGGGGGGCGCTTGAGACCCAGTACTTC